These 13 T cell receptor beta chains originate from one sample sequenced in a study of shared clonotypes between healthy human individuals (dated by TCRdb to about 2020). CD8 naive samples were CD45RO-negative cells positively selected for CCR7, giving a CD45RA+CCR7+ population that excluded TemRA cells. The library was built by means of the immunoSEQ multiplex PCR assay. The table was pulled from immuneACCESS by TCRdb, which kept in-frame rearrangements only. Such tables lose some clones; where checked, under half of the loss comes from unresolved V genes, and the rest has no known cause. The table for this sample lists approximately 2,200,000 clones; approximately 94% of them were counted only once. The top ten constitute under 2% of the sample. What was sequenced was naive CD8+ T cells from PBMCs. According to the study, the label for this sample's cell subset or site signals: CD45RA+CCR7+. These receptors came from a man aged 18 to 30 in good health. Some clones in this sample may be carry-over from other donors' samples.

The chain carries TRBV9 and TRBJ2-7; TRBD2 is a possible D gene (6 bases). The CDR3 runs to 13 residues. V was pared by 4 bases and J by 2 bases, with 10 bases between. Germline CDR1 reads SGDLS; CDR2 reads YYNGEE. This CDR3 reads CASSPGDAYEQYF. DNA of the CDR3: TGTGCCAGCAGCCCGGGGGACGCCTACGAGCAGTACTTC.

J is TRBJ2-4 and V is TRBV9, with 9 bases matching TRBD1. Germline V gene lookup returns CDR1 SGDLS and CDR2 YYNGEE. Trimming cost V 3 bases and J 6 bases; bases outside gene matches: 7. This CDR3 has 15 residues. The CDR3 coding sequence is TGTGCCAGCAGCGGGCGTGGGACAGGGCCAAACATTCAGTACTTC. This gives the protein CASSGRGTGPNIQYF.

The rearrangement uses TRBV10-2 and TRBJ2-1; 8 bases map to TRBD2. V gave up 3 bases and J gave up 2 bases; unmatched junction bases: 3. In germline, CDR1 is WSHSY, CDR2 SAAADI. This CDR3 is built from 15 residues. The CDR3 loop is CASSDGLAAYNEQFF. As DNA, the CDR3 is TGCGCCAGCAGTGACGGACTAGCTGCCTACAATGAGCAGTTCTTC.

This chain links TRBV27 with TRBJ2-7; TRBD2 matches at 12 bases. This CDR3 contains 17 residues. The germline V gene encodes CDR1 MNHEY and CDR2 SMNVEV (reference sequence). V dropped 6 bases and J dropped 2; count of bases not matched to a gene: 11. CDR3 nucleotides: TGTGCCAGCAGCGCACCGACTAGCGGGAGAGGGGCCTACGAGCAGTACTTC. Translated, it gives CASSAPTSGRGAYEQYF.

This clone was observed a single time. The rearrangement uses TRBV7-7 and TRBJ2-3; D call uncertain. The CDR3 extends over 13 amino acids. Deletions cut 2 bases from V and 3 bases from J, with 6 bases between. Germline-derived CDR1 and CDR2 are SSHAT and FNYEAQ (reference sequence). CDR3 DNA sequence: TGTGCCAGCAGCTTATTCGGGACAGATACGCAGTATTTT. It specifies CASSLFGTDTQYF.

The chain couples TRBV6-1 to TRBJ2-7, with D possibly TRBD1 on 7 matching bases. There are 17 residues in the CDR3. Germline loops: CDR1 MNHNS, CDR2 SASEGT. The ends were cut back, 1 base at V and 4 bases at J, with 20 bases in the middle. CDR3 coding DNA: TGTGCCAGCAGTGAAGGGACAGGACTATGGAGCTCATACGAGCAGTACTTC. Its protein product is CASSEGTGLWSSYEQYF.

This clone was recorded once. The chain recombines TRBV30 with TRBJ2-7; 10 bases fit TRBD1. From germline, CDR1 is GTSNPN and CDR2 SVGIG (reference sequence). Trimming at V came to 3 bases and at J to 6 bases, leaving 8 bases not matched to a gene. The CDR3 loop spans 14 amino acids. CDR3 DNA: TGTGCCTGGAGAGCTTGGGACAGGGGCCTCGAGCAGTACTTC. Its translation: CAWRAWDRGLEQYF. Based on the CDR3 plus reference TRBV30 and TRBJ2-7, the full variable domain is SQTIHQWPATLVQPVGSPLSLECTVEGTSNPNLYWYRQAAGRGLQLLFYSVGIGQISSEVPQNLSASRPQDRQFILSSKKLLLSDSGFYLCAWRAWDRGLEQYFGPGTRLTVT.

The chain joins TRBV28 to TRBJ2-7; D gene ambiguous. V was pared by 6 bases and J by 1 base, with 10 bases between. The CDR3 contains 13 residues. Germline CDR1 and CDR2: MDHEN and SYDVKM. This chain's CDR3 is CASRESGSYEQYF. Written as DNA, the CDR3 is TGTGCCAGCAGGGAATCAGGATCCTACGAGCAGTACTTC.

V usage is TRBV5-6 and J usage is TRBJ1-2; weak D call: TRBD1 (5 bases). The germline V and J ends were trimmed by 1 base and 8 bases, with 15 bases remaining between them. The germline V gene encodes CDR1 SGHDT and CDR2 YYEEEE. The CDR3 covers 14 residues. The CDR3 is CASSLSYLRGGYTF. The CDR3 DNA is TGTGCCAGCAGCTTGTCCTACCTAAGGGGCGGCTACACCTTC.

The chain carries TRBV7-3 and TRBJ2-3; 12 nucleotides line up with TRBD2. V trimming: 5 bases; J trimming: 4 bases; junction bases outside the gene matches: 4. The CDR3 has 15 amino acids. CDR1 and CDR2 (germline): SGHTA, FQGTGA. CDR3 residues: CASSPTSGSADTQYF. As DNA, the CDR3 is TGTGCCAGCAGCCCGACTAGCGGGAGTGCAGATACGCAGTATTTT.

This chain links TRBV7-3 with TRBJ2-7; D remains unclear. The CDR3 length is 14 residues. In germline, CDR1 is SGHTA, CDR2 FQGTGA. Between the trimmed V and J ends, which lost 2 bases and 2 bases, there was a span of 10 bases. The CDR3 DNA reads TGTGCCAGCAGCTTAGTTGACCTTACCTACGAGCAGTACTTC. Amino acids: CASSLVDLTYEQYF.

V and J are TRBV9 and TRBJ1-1, with D possibly being TRBD1 (6 bases). The CDR3 consists of 15 residues. From germline, CDR1 is SGDLS and CDR2 YYNGEE. The V and J ends lost 1 base and 2 bases respectively, with 12 bases between them. The CDR3 loop is CASSVSGAPNTEAFF. The DNA for the CDR3 is TGTGCCAGCAGCGTATCGGGGGCCCCCAACACTGAAGCTTTCTTT.

The V call is TRBV19, the J call TRBJ2-7, with D perhaps TRBD1 (5 bases). The CDR3 runs to 15 residues. Trimming shortened V by 0 bases and J by 6 bases, and 15 bases separated the two germline ends. Germline V gene data show CDR1 as LNHDA and CDR2 as SQIVND (reference sequence). CDR3: CASSIDQGRESEQYF. The CDR3 nucleotides read TGTGCCAGTAGTATAGATCAGGGAAGAGAGAGCGAGCAGTACTTC. Looking up the rest from reference TRBV19 and TRBJ2-7 gives the full variable domain: DGGITQSPKYLFRKEGQNVTLSCEQNLNHDAMYWYRQDPGQGLRLIYYSQIVNDFQKGDIAEGYSVSREKKESFPLTVTSAQKNPTAFYLCASSIDQGRESEQYFGPGTRLTVT.